One and the same sample provided the 12 T cell receptor beta chains below, sequenced in a study of T-cell memory formation after mild COVID-19. TCRdb processed the 5' RACE reads anew with MiXCR; each CDR3 protein has one entry. The sample contains over 300,000 distinct CDR3 sequences, 20% of which appear only once. Sequenced material: PBMCs or a T cell subset sorted from them (not recorded which). These receptors were obtained from a man between 18 and 35 years old who had mild COVID-19 (a few samples of this study predate the infection). Cell type and time point are not known.

This clonotype was detected only a few times. The rearrangement links TRBV7-9 to TRBJ2-3; D is uncertain. V lost 1 base and J 4 bases, leaving 12 bases between the germline ends. CDR1 SEHNR and CDR2 FQNEAQ come from the germline V gene (reference sequence). This CDR3 spans 15 amino acids. For the CDR3, the DNA is TGTGCCAGCAGCTTAGTGCAGGCGAACCCAGATACGCAGTATTTT. Protein: CASSLVQANPDTQYF.

This clonotype was counted only a few times. The chain is built from TRBV4-3 and TRBJ1-5; no firm D call. The CDR3 is 15 residues long. Germline V CDR1 and CDR2: LGHNA, YSLEER. Trimming left V 0 bases short and J 4 bases short, with 10 bases between. The CDR3 DNA reads as TGCGCCAGCAGCCAAGAGGAGGGCTTAAATCAGCCCCAGCATTTT. Protein: CASSQEEGLNQPQHF.

Many counts were recorded for this clonotype. This sequence joins TRBV12-3 or TRBV12-4 and TRBJ1-6; D not certain. There are 14 residues in the CDR3. Deletions cut 6 bases from V and 0 bases from J, with 6 bases between. The CDR3 loop reads CASRGSSYNSPLHF. DNA for the CDR3: TGTGCCAGCAGAGGTAGCTCCTATAATTCACCCCTCCACTTT.

The table lists this clonotype with many counts. The genes are TRBV28 and TRBJ2-5; a possible D gene is TRBD2 (5 bases). V dropped 4 bases and J dropped 5 bases, with 11 bases sitting between them. This CDR3 region has 13 residues. Germline assignment: CDR1 MDHEN and CDR2 SYDVKM. The CDR3 region has the DNA TGTGCCAGCAGTTCCGGGGTCTATGAGACCCAGTACTTC. The encoded protein is CASSSGVYETQYF. Looking up the rest from reference TRBV28 and TRBJ2-5 gives the full variable domain: DVKVTQSSRYLVKRTGEKVFLECVQDMDHENMFWYRQDPGLGLRLIYFSYDVKMKEKGDIPEGYSVSREKKERFSLILESASTNQTSMYLCASSSGVYETQYFGPGTRLLVL.

This clonotype has a handful of counts. This chain joins TRBV7-3 and TRBJ2-1; the match to TRBD2 covers 12 bases. This CDR3 is built from 13 residues. CDR1 SGHTA and CDR2 FQGTGA come from the germline V gene. Germline trimming cut 5 bases from V and 13 bases from J; bases unmatched to any gene: 6. In DNA, the CDR3 is TGTGCCAGCAGCCCTATGACTAGCGGGGGACAGTTCTTC. This translates into CASSPMTSGGQFF. The full variable domain, its missing parts supplied by reference TRBV7-3 and TRBJ2-1, is GAGVSQTPSNKVTEKGKYVELRCDPISGHTALYWYRQSLGQGPEFLIYFQGTGAADDSGLPNDRFFAVRPEGSVSTLKIQRTERGDSAVYLCASSPMTSGGQFFGPGTRLTVL.

Written as DNA, the CDR3 is TGTGCCAGCAGCGCAACAGGAGGCGTCCTGACTTTC. This translates into CASSATGGVLTF. The chain uses TRBV9 and TRBJ2-6; D may correspond to TRBD1 or TRBD2 (5 bases each). The CDR3 spans 12 residues. CDR1 SGDLS and CDR2 YYNGEE come from the germline V gene. Between the trimmed V and J ends, which lost 3 bases and 12 bases, there was a span of 10 bases.

This clonotype has just a few counts. The genes are TRBV18 and TRBJ2-4, with D tentatively TRBD2 (5 bases). Germline V CDR1 and CDR2: KGHSH, LQKENI. The CDR3 is 16 amino acids. Trimming cost V 0 bases and J 0 bases, with 9 bases left between them. In DNA, the CDR3 is TGTGCCAGCTCACCACCAATCGGACTAGCCAAAAACATTCAGTACTTC. It is translated as CASSPPIGLAKNIQYF.

The rearrangement joins TRBV7-2 to TRBJ2-3, with 7 bases aligning to TRBD1. This CDR3 has 15 residues. CDR1 and CDR2 (germline): SGHTA, FQGNSA. After removal of 5 bases from V and 2 bases from J, the junction contained 7 bases not matched to a gene. CDR3 DNA sequence: TGTGCCAGCAGCCGACAGGGAACTCTCACAGATACGCAGTATTTT. Translated, it gives CASSRQGTLTDTQYF.

The genes are TRBV12-3 or TRBV12-4 and TRBJ1-1; 10 bases are a match to TRBD1. Trimming took 5 bases from V and 3 from J; bases not matched to a gene: 3. The CDR3 has 14 amino acids. CDR3 bases: TGTGCCAGCAGTGACAGGGGGCTAGACACTGAAGCTTTCTTT. Its translation is CASSDRGLDTEAFF.

This clonotype was counted between two and nine times. The chain couples TRBV4-3 to TRBJ2-1; D remains ambiguous. The CDR3 is 15 amino acids. From germline, CDR1 is LGHNA and CDR2 YSLEER. With 0 bases removed from V and 0 bases from J, the gap between germline ends came to 6 bases. In DNA form, the CDR3 reads TGCGCCAGCAGCCAAGATGTTAGCTCCTACAATGAGCAGTTCTTC. Its protein product is CASSQDVSSYNEQFF.

This clonotype was observed a few times. The CDR3 loop is CATSSDTSLLNYGYTF. The DNA for the CDR3 is TGTGCCACCAGCAGCGATACCAGTCTTCTTAACTATGGCTACACCTTC. The chain employs TRBV15 and TRBJ1-2; D ambiguous. Germline V gives CDR1 LNHNV, CDR2 YYDKDF (reference sequence). The length of the CDR3 is 16 residues. With 3 bases removed from V and 1 base from J, the gap between germline ends came to 15 bases.

As for this clonotype: A much larger clone differs by one base, so this may be a read error. The chain has TRBV5-1 and TRBJ2-7; tentative D call: TRBD1 (6 bases). Germline CDR1 and CDR2: SGHRS and YFSETQ. CDR3 length: 13 amino acids. CDR3 loop: CASSPDRTHEKYF. Written as DNA, the CDR3 is TGCGCCAGCAGCCCTGACAGGACCCACGAGAAGTACTTC.